This T cell receptor beta chain was sequenced in a study of cytomegalovirus exposure and HLA in healthy donors. The germline V gene has CDR1 SGDLS and CDR2 YYNGEE. The CDR3 loop spans 16 amino acids. As concerns this clone: One end of the junction varies from germline; a read error may be responsible.

The study ran its PCR with 60 Vbeta and 13 Jbeta primers. Generated by immunoSEQ multiplex PCR, the TCRdb table keeps only in-frame clones and is missing some. Recorded here are about 46,000 clones; the top ten clones represent approximately 1%. Specimen: PBMCs. The source of this sequence is a woman in her thirties or forties in good health and CMV-seronegative. The V gene is TRBV9, the J gene TRBJ2-7, with 7 bases aligning to TRBD2. The CDR3 reads CASSADSGFGSYGQYF. CDR3 nucleotides: TGTGCCAGCAGCGCTGATAGCGGGTTCGGGTCCTACGGGCAGTACTTC.